The present entry profiles one TCR beta chain with its context. Per the authors' pipeline: Reference gene primer amplification yielded estimated nucleated cell counts. The table came from immunoSEQ multiplex PCR; TCRdb's copy has only in-frame clones and leaves some out. That table supplies the V and J calls and clone size; D and trimming were determined from the DNA. There are 200,000 to 300,000 clones in the sample; about 79% occur only once, and about 2.3% lies in the top ten. The data derive from a study of blood T cell repertoires in COVID-19. In the study overall: COVID-19 samples, acute and convalescent, were from the United States, Italy and Spain. PBMCs, B-cell-depleted T cells, or T cells provided the cDNA or gDNA that made up the material.

V lost 1 base to trimming and J lost 6 bases; unmatched junction nucleotides: 1. Germline-derived CDR1 and CDR2 are GTSNPN and SVGIG (reference sequence). The CDR3 consists of 13 residues. The sequenced sample consisted of peripheral blood. The chain recombines TRBV30 with TRBJ2-3; TRBD2 matches 10 bases. The receptor was derived from a man in his forties who had recovered from COVID-19. CDR3 protein: CAWSEGLADTQYF. DNA for the CDR3: TGTGCCTGGAGTGAGGGACTAGCGGATACGCAGTATTTT.